The 18 T cell receptor beta chains given below trace back to one sample, sequenced in a study of Ad26.COV2.S vaccination and SARS-CoV-2 variants. The repertoire was sequenced with immunoSEQ multiplex PCR; TCRdb's copy has only in-frame clones and lacks some. The sample lists 350,000 to 500,000 clones; less than 95% were seen once. Treatment indicated: approximately 18 received Ad26.COV2.S at low or high dose, single or two shots; about 5 received placebo; per-sample allocation not given. Specimens were obtained on day 63 following the first vaccine or placebo injection. The sample was peripheral blood, taken in a trial of Ad26.COV2.S vaccine versus placebo. Receptors were obtained from a person aged 18-60 years who received the Ad26.COV2.S COVID-19 vaccine or a placebo.

The chain joins TRBV11-2 to TRBJ1-1; 10 bases map to TRBD1. The CDR3 runs 16 residues. V lost 4 bases and J lost 5; bases outside the gene matches: 10. Germline V gene sequence: CDR1 SGHAT, CDR2 FQNNGV. CDR3 nucleotides: TGTGCCAGCAGCTGGACAGGGGGGGAGACGTTGACTGAAGCTTTCTTT. Its translation: CASSWTGGETLTEAFF.

The CDR3 here is CASSKGTGGAYNEQFF. The CDR3 DNA follows: TGTGCCAGCAGCAAAGGGACAGGGGGCGCCTACAATGAGCAGTTCTTC. The chain recombines TRBV9 with TRBJ2-1; TRBD1 aligns across 12 bases. Germline trimming cut 4 bases from V and 2 bases from J; bases unmatched to any gene: 4. Germline loops: CDR1 SGDLS, CDR2 YYNGEE. The CDR3 is 16 amino acids.

The genes are TRBV14 and TRBJ2-3, with D uncertain. The CDR3 spans 15 residues. Germline V gene sequence: CDR1 SGHDN, CDR2 FVKESK. The ends were cut back, 5 bases at V and 0 bases at J, with 12 bases in the middle. The CDR3 loop reads CASSFQVASTDTQYF. The CDR3 nucleotides are TGTGCCAGCAGCTTCCAGGTGGCTAGCACAGATACGCAGTATTTT.

The chain employs TRBV9 and TRBJ1-1; D may be TRBD1 (5 bases). The germline V gene encodes CDR1 SGDLS and CDR2 YYNGEE. The CDR3 consists of 14 residues. V dropped 3 bases and J dropped 4 bases, with 13 bases sitting between them. This chain's CDR3 is CASSAGPGGTEAFF. Written as DNA, the CDR3 is TGTGCCAGCAGCGCGGGACCGGGAGGCACTGAAGCTTTCTTT.

The chain is built from TRBV6-5 and TRBJ1-2; D possibly corresponds to TRBD1 (5 bases). Germline CDR1 reads MNHEY; CDR2 reads SVGAGI. The length of the CDR3 is 12 residues. With 5 bases removed from V and 8 bases from J, the gap between germline ends came to 12 bases. CDR3 sequence: CASSLGGVGYTF. CDR3 coding DNA: TGTGCCAGCAGTCTTGGAGGGGTGGGCTACACCTTC.

In nucleotides, the CDR3 is TGTGCCAGCAGCCCCCAAGGTTTAGGCAATCAGCCCCAGCATTTT. Its translation is CASSPQGLGNQPQHF. The gene calls are TRBV9 and TRBJ1-5, with unresolved D. The CDR3 covers 15 residues. The germline V gene encodes CDR1 SGDLS and CDR2 YYNGEE. V was cut by 4 bases and J by 2 bases, with 13 bases left in between.

This chain uses TRBV6-2 or TRBV6-3 with TRBJ2-7; D is unclear. There are 15 residues in the CDR3. V lost 2 bases, J lost 0 bases, and 11 bases lay in between. Looked up from germline, CDR1 is MNHEY and CDR2 is SVGEGT. CDR3 region: CASSYIYSPSYEQYF. CDR3 DNA sequence: TGTGCCAGCAGTTACATTTACAGTCCCTCCTACGAGCAGTACTTC.

The rearrangement joins TRBV6-6 to TRBJ1-6; D not certain. CDR3 size: 15 residues. V shed 6 bases and J shed 0 bases, with 9 bases lying between them. Germline CDR1 and CDR2: MNHNY and SVGAGI (reference sequence). CDR3 amino acids: CASSQSSSYNSPLHF. The CDR3 DNA reads as TGTGCCAGCAGCCAATCGAGCTCCTATAATTCACCCCTCCACTTT.

V gene TRBV4-1 combines with J gene TRBJ2-2; the D gene is possibly TRBD2 (5 bases). The CDR3 has 21 amino acids. CDR1 MGHRA and CDR2 YSYEKL come from the germline V gene. Trimming stripped 4 bases from V and 2 bases from J, with 29 bases between. The CDR3 region is CASSPRTGNRRDPHNTGELFF. CDR3 DNA: TGCGCCAGCAGCCCCCGGACGGGAAACAGACGGGATCCCCATAACACCGGGGAGCTGTTTTTT.

The chain has TRBV10-3 and TRBJ2-3, with no clear D. The CDR3 runs 13 residues. The germline gives CDR1 ENHRY, CDR2 SYGVKD. V was trimmed by 7 bases and J by 6 bases, leaving 14 bases between them. Here the CDR3 DNA reads TGTGCCATCAACGCCCACAGCAGGGATACGCAGTATTTT. Translated, it gives CAINAHSRDTQYF.

The genes are TRBV27 and TRBJ1-1; D possibly corresponds to TRBD1 (6 bases). The CDR3 length is 14 residues. The germline V gene has CDR1 MNHEY and CDR2 SMNVEV (reference sequence). Trimming cost V 5 bases and J 4 bases, with 14 bases left between them. The CDR3 bases are TGTGCCAGCAGTCTGTACAGGGAGAGCACTGAAGCTTTCTTT. Protein product: CASSLYRESTEAFF.

V gene TRBV5-6 combines with J gene TRBJ2-5, with 7 bases matching TRBD1. V shed 5 bases, J shed 2 bases, and the junction held 6 bases outside the gene matches. Germline values: CDR1 SGHDT, CDR2 YYEEEE. The CDR3 runs to 14 residues. CDR3 sequence: CASSIPGQQETQYF. The CDR3 nucleotides are TGTGCCAGCAGTATACCGGGACAGCAAGAGACCCAGTACTTC.

The rearrangement links TRBV2 to TRBJ2-7; the match to TRBD1 covers 9 bases. Germline assignment: CDR1 SNHLY and CDR2 FYNNEI. The V and J ends lost 5 bases and 4 bases, in that order; junction bases with no gene match: 6. The length of the CDR3 is 14 residues. The CDR3 loop reads CASSPGTGFYEQYF. The DNA for the CDR3 is TGTGCCAGCAGTCCCGGGACAGGGTTTTACGAGCAGTACTTC. Variable domain in full (rest from reference TRBV2 and TRBJ2-7): EPEVTQTPSHQVTQMGQEVILRCVPISNHLYFYWYRQILGQKVEFLVSFYNNEISEKSEIFDDQFSVERPDGSNFTLKIRSTKLEDSAMYFCASSPGTGFYEQYFGPGTRLTVT.

About this clone: The DNA is omitted, as the CDR3 cannot be located on it reliably, and the CDR3 follows TCRdb's listing. The chain combines TRBV28 with TRBJ1-5; TRBD1 is the table's D call and was not checked against the DNA. Looked up from germline, CDR1 is MDHEN and CDR2 is SYDVKM. The CDR3 has 15 residues if both end residues are counted. The CDR3 here is CASSSSGQGNQPQHF.

This chain uses TRBV28 with TRBJ2-5, with D uncertain. Germline CDR1 MDHEN, CDR2 SYDVKM. V was clipped by 6 bases and J by 3 bases, with 5 bases between them. The CDR3 is 11 residues long. CDR3 amino acids: CASSEEETQYF. In DNA form, the CDR3 reads TGTGCCAGCAGCGAGGAAGAGACCCAGTACTTC.

The chain combines TRBV7-2 with TRBJ2-7; 13 nucleotides line up with TRBD2. V shed 1 base, J shed 2 bases, and the junction held 5 bases outside the gene matches. Germline V CDR1 and CDR2: SGHTA, FQGNSA. CDR3 length equals 17 residues. CDR3: CASSLGTSGSIPYEQYF. CDR3 coding DNA: TGTGCCAGCAGCTTAGGGACTAGCGGGAGTATCCCCTACGAGCAGTACTTC.

The V gene is TRBV5-5, the J gene TRBJ1-5; D perhaps matches TRBD1 (6 bases). Looked up from germline, CDR1 is SGHKS and CDR2 is YYEKEE (reference sequence). Between the trimmed V and J ends, which lost 4 bases and 4 bases, there was a span of 18 bases. The CDR3 consists of 16 residues. Written as DNA, the CDR3 is TGTGCCAGCAGCGCCCACAGGGAGAGGGTGAATCAGCCCCAGCATTTT. Residues: CASSAHRERVNQPQHF.

The genes are TRBV9 and TRBJ2-1, with D hard to call. The V gene's germline CDR1 is SGDLS and CDR2 YYNGEE. The CDR3 length is 11 residues. V gave up 4 bases and J gave up 5 bases, with 4 bases separating them. This CDR3 reads CASSRDNEQFF. CDR3 in DNA: TGTGCCAGCAGCCGAGACAATGAGCAGTTCTTC.